Shown below are 25 T cell receptor beta chains from a single sample sequenced in a study of shared clonotypes between healthy human individuals (dated by TCRdb to about 2020). Library preparation employed the immunoSEQ multiplex PCR assay. TCRdb holds this immuneACCESS table with in-frame rearrangements only. Some clones are missing; in checked studies, unresolved V genes explain under half, and the rest has no known cause. Recorded for this sample are 2 million to 2.5 million clones; about nine tenths of them occurred a single time. The top ten clones comprise approximately 0.41% of the sample. Sequences were obtained from naive CD4+ T cells from PBMCs. The sample's cell subset or site, from its label and the paper: CD45RA+ positively selected. The receptors originated from a man between 18 and 35 years old in good health. Some clones in this sample may be carry-over from other donors' samples.

V gene TRBV6-5 combines with J gene TRBJ2-3, with a possible D match to TRBD1 (5 bases). V was cut by 6 bases and J by 0 bases, with 10 bases left in between. The CDR3 is 14 amino acids. Germline values: CDR1 MNHEY, CDR2 SVGAGI. For the CDR3, the DNA is TGTGCCAGCAGGGGGCGTGCTAGCACAGATACGCAGTATTTT. Translated: CASRGRASTDTQYF.

V and J are TRBV29-1 and TRBJ2-3; perhaps TRBD1 as D (5 bases). V gave up 1 base and J gave up 6 bases, with 8 bases separating them. The CDR3 loop spans 12 amino acids. The V gene's germline CDR1 is SQVTM and CDR2 ANQGSEA. As DNA, the CDR3 is TGCAGCGTTGAAGTATCAGGGGATACGCAGTATTTT. It translates to CSVEVSGDTQYF.

The V call is TRBV6-6, the J call TRBJ2-2; D is undetermined. This CDR3 is built from 16 residues. Germline V lookup: CDR1 MNHNY, CDR2 SVGAGI (reference sequence). Deletions cut 5 bases from V and 2 bases from J, with 15 bases between. DNA for the CDR3: TGTGCCAGCAGTCCTTCGGCCCCGCGAAACACCGGGGAGCTGTTTTTT. Translated: CASSPSAPRNTGELFF.

V usage is TRBV30 and J usage is TRBJ2-7; D is ambiguous. Between the trimmed V and J ends, which lost 5 bases and 4 bases, there was a span of 9 bases. CDR3 size: 11 residues. Per the germline V gene, CDR1 is GTSNPN and CDR2 is SVGIG (reference sequence). The CDR3 nucleotides are TGTGCCTGGGCCCAAAGTTACGAGCAGTACTTC. Translation: CAWAQSYEQYF.

This sequence joins TRBV5-1 and TRBJ1-2; possible D gene TRBD1, 5 bases. The CDR3 has 14 amino acids. V was trimmed by 1 base and J by 7 bases, leaving 14 bases between them. The germline CDR1 and CDR2 sequences are SGHRS and YFSETQ. Here the CDR3 DNA reads TGCGCCAGCAGCTTGTACCCCGGGGCTCCTGGCTACACCTTC. This encodes CASSLYPGAPGYTF.

The chain combines TRBV27 with TRBJ2-2, with 9 bases matching TRBD2. This CDR3 contains 15 residues. In germline, CDR1 is MNHEY, CDR2 SMNVEV (reference sequence). The junction had 7 bases not matched to a gene; V was cut back by 6 bases and J by 5 bases. CDR3 DNA: TGTGCCAGCAGGCCCGTTAGCGGGAGAACCGGGGAGCTGTTTTTT. Translation gives CASRPVSGRTGELFF.

The V gene is TRBV25-1, the J gene TRBJ2-5; 9 bases match TRBD1. The CDR3 runs 16 residues. Unmatched junction bases numbered 10, after V lost 6 bases and J lost 2 bases. Germline CDR1 and CDR2: MGHDK and SYGVNS. CDR3 in amino acids: CASSPSGTGWQETQYF. DNA of the CDR3: TGTGCCAGCAGCCCGTCCGGGACAGGGTGGCAAGAGACCCAGTACTTC. The full variable domain, its missing parts supplied by reference TRBV25-1 and TRBJ2-5, is EADIYQTPRYLVIGTGKKITLECSQTMGHDKMYWYQQDPGMELHLIHYSYGVNSTEKGDLSSESTVSRIRTEHFPLTLESARPSHTSQYLCASSPSGTGWQETQYFGPGTRLLVL.

This rearrangement joins TRBV19 to TRBJ1-2, with a weak D call TRBD1 (5 bases). Germline CDR1 LNHDA, CDR2 SQIVND (reference sequence). The CDR3 extends over 14 amino acids. V dropped 6 bases and J dropped 4 bases, with 15 bases sitting between them. The CDR3 sequence: CASSTEPGPYGYTF. CDR3 DNA sequence: TGTGCCAGTAGCACCGAACCGGGACCCTATGGCTACACCTTC.

The chain recombines TRBV2 with TRBJ1-5, with a tentative D call TRBD1 (6 bases). The ends were cut back, 9 bases at V and 9 bases at J, with 18 bases in the middle. The CDR3 extends over 13 amino acids. Germline CDR1 SNHLY, CDR2 FYNNEI. The CDR3 DNA follows: TGTGCCAGGGGCTCAGGGGACCGGGGGCCCCAGCATTTT. Translating it yields CARGSGDRGPQHF.

The table lists this clone with a count of one. The gene calls are TRBV28 and TRBJ1-4, with D tentatively TRBD1 (6 bases). V was shortened by 1 base and J by 7 bases, with 13 bases between the two germline ends. This CDR3 has 15 residues. The germline V gene encodes CDR1 MDHEN and CDR2 SYDVKM. In DNA, the CDR3 is TGTGCCAGCAGTTTATCAACAGGGAGGGGTGAAAAACTGTTTTTT. This encodes CASSLSTGRGEKLFF.

V usage is TRBV7-3 and J usage is TRBJ2-7; a possible D gene is TRBD2 (6 bases). Trimming cost V 1 base and J 0 bases, with 7 bases left between them. CDR3 length: 14 residues. Germline CDR1 SGHTA, CDR2 FQGTGA. CDR3 sequence (DNA): TGTGCCAGCAGCTTAATGCGGGACTCCTACGAGCAGTACTTC. Protein sequence: CASSLMRDSYEQYF.

The gene calls are TRBV6-1 and TRBJ1-6; 10 bases fit TRBD1. The CDR3 has 19 residues. In germline, CDR1 is MNHNS, CDR2 SASEGT. After removal of 4 bases from V and 5 bases from J, the junction contained 14 bases not matched to a gene. CDR3 DNA: TGTGCCAGCAGTGCCAGACAGGGGGCTTACCGCATGGATAATTCACCCCTCCACTTT. This encodes CASSARQGAYRMDNSPLHF.

The V call is TRBV2, the J call TRBJ2-5; a weak D match, TRBD1 (5 bases). CDR3 size: 13 residues. Trimming cost V 5 bases and J 3 bases, with 10 bases left between them. Germline V gives CDR1 SNHLY, CDR2 FYNNEI. CDR3 amino acids: CASSPEGEETQYF. Written as DNA, the CDR3 is TGTGCCAGCAGTCCCGAAGGGGAAGAGACCCAGTACTTC.

The CDR3 reads CASSLGGHAGTEAFF. The CDR3 nucleotides are TGTGCCAGCAGTTTAGGGGGTCACGCGGGAACTGAAGCTTTCTTT. J is TRBJ1-1 and V is TRBV28; maybe TRBD1 (5 bases). This CDR3 comprises 15 residues. Trimming shortened V by 2 bases and J by 5 bases, and 15 bases separated the two germline ends. In germline, CDR1 is MDHEN, CDR2 SYDVKM.

Only one count was recorded for this clone. This specimen includes other DNA sequences encoding the same CDR3. The genes are TRBV28 and TRBJ2-7; TRBD1 agrees at 9 bases. The CDR3 runs to 14 residues. The germline V gene encodes CDR1 MDHEN and CDR2 SYDVKM. Losses at the gene ends were 4 bases for V and 2 bases for J; bases not matched to a gene: 3. The chain's CDR3 is CASSSRTGAYEQYF. CDR3 DNA sequence: TGTGCCAGCAGTTCAAGGACAGGGGCCTACGAGCAGTACTTC.

The chain recombines TRBV7-9 with TRBJ2-5, with 8 bases fitting TRBD2. Trimming at V came to 5 bases and at J to 11 bases, leaving 7 bases not matched to a gene. CDR3 length equals 12 residues. Looked up from germline, CDR1 is SEHNR and CDR2 is FQNEAQ (reference sequence). The CDR3 DNA sequence: TGTGCCAGCAGCCCTACTAGCGGCAAGCAGTACTTC. Translation gives CASSPTSGKQYF.

On this clone itself: Other DNA sequences in the sample encode the same CDR3. The chain carries TRBV18 and TRBJ2-5; D not resolved. The CDR3 loop spans 13 amino acids. V was trimmed by 2 bases and J by 1 base, leaving 5 bases between them. Germline values: CDR1 KGHSH, CDR2 LQKENI. CDR3 amino acids: CASSPGIQETQYF. The CDR3 DNA sequence: TGTGCCAGCTCACCAGGGATCCAAGAGACCCAGTACTTC. Full variable domain (remainder filled in from reference TRBV18 and TRBJ2-5): NAGVMQNPRHLVRRRGQEARLRCSPMKGHSHVYWYRQLPEEGLKFMVYLQKENIIDESGMPKERFSAEFPKEGPSILRIQQVVRGDSAAYFCASSPGIQETQYFGPGTRLLVL.

This clone was recorded once. The chain is built from TRBV5-1 and TRBJ2-2; the match to TRBD2 covers 10 bases. Germline V lookup: CDR1 SGHRS, CDR2 YFSETQ. V lost 0 bases, J lost 6 bases, and 2 bases stayed unmatched. This CDR3 has 15 amino acids. The CDR3 DNA is TGCGCCAGCAGCTTGGCTAGCGGGAGCGCCGGGGAGCTGTTTTTT. Translated, it gives CASSLASGSAGELFF.

The chain recombines TRBV10-3 with TRBJ1-5; possible D gene TRBD1, 5 bases. Germline CDR1 reads ENHRY; CDR2 reads SYGVKD. V was pared by 7 bases and J by 0 bases, with 16 bases between. This CDR3 comprises 16 residues. CDR3 coding DNA: TGTGCCATCAACACCGCAGGGCCCTCTAGCAATCAGCCCCAGCATTTT. Encoded protein: CAINTAGPSSNQPQHF.

CDR3 in DNA: TGTGCCAGCAGCCGCGACAGGGGCTCCACCTACGAGCAGTACTTC. It codes for CASSRDRGSTYEQYF. The chain uses TRBV7-9 and TRBJ2-7; 8 bases map to TRBD1. The length of the CDR3 is 15 residues. The V segment lost 5 bases and the J segment 2 bases; nucleotides outside the gene matches: 8. CDR1 SEHNR and CDR2 FQNEAQ come from the germline V gene (reference sequence).

The chain has TRBV5-1 and TRBJ2-3; 10 bases are shared with TRBD1. The CDR3 totals 14 residues. V lost 2 bases to trimming and J lost 5 bases; unmatched junction nucleotides: 2. CDR1 is SGHRS and CDR2 is YFSETQ in the germline V gene. In DNA form, the CDR3 reads TGCGCCAGCAGCTTCGGACAGGGGGAAGATACGCAGTATTTT. Translated, it gives CASSFGQGEDTQYF.

This chain uses TRBV13 with TRBJ1-3; 7 nucleotides align to TRBD1. Looked up from germline, CDR1 is PRHDT and CDR2 is FYEKMQ (reference sequence). After removal of 5 bases from V and 0 bases from J, the junction contained 4 bases not matched to a gene. The CDR3 consists of 15 residues. The DNA for the CDR3 is TGTGCCAGCAGCCCCCGGACAGGCTCTGGAAACACCATATATTTT. This sequence encodes CASSPRTGSGNTIYF.

This clone was observed once. The rearrangement uses TRBV5-4 and TRBJ2-5; 9 nucleotides agree with TRBD2. The CDR3 runs to 16 residues. In germline, CDR1 is SGHNT, CDR2 YYREEE (reference sequence). The junction had 11 bases not matched to a gene; V was cut back by 3 bases and J by 5 bases. The CDR3 region is CASSSGISGSVETQYF. DNA for the CDR3: TGTGCCAGCAGCTCTGGGATTAGCGGGAGCGTCGAGACCCAGTACTTC.

The rearrangement links TRBV2 to TRBJ1-5, with unresolved D. The V end was cut by 5 bases, the J end by 4 bases, with 6 bases between. This CDR3 region has 12 residues. The germline V gene has CDR1 SNHLY and CDR2 FYNNEI. The CDR3 DNA reads TGTGCCAGCAGTATACCTAATCAGCCCCAGCATTTT. This gives the protein CASSIPNQPQHF.

On this clone itself: The sample has other DNA sequences that encode this CDR3 too. The chain joins TRBV28 to TRBJ2-1; tentatively, D is TRBD2 (5 bases). V dropped 2 bases and J dropped 6 bases, with 8 bases sitting between them. Germline assignment: CDR1 MDHEN and CDR2 SYDVKM. CDR3 size: 13 residues. CDR3: CASSLVGANEQFF. CDR3 DNA: TGTGCCAGCAGTTTAGTGGGAGCCAATGAGCAGTTCTTC.